This T cell receptor beta chain derives from a study of technical replicates of blood from a handful of donors. CDR1 is MNHNS and CDR2 is SASEGT in the germline V gene. CDR3 length equals 15 residues. Losses at the gene ends were 2 bases for V and 6 bases for J; bases not matched to a gene: 6. Repertoires were generated with immunoSEQ multiplex PCR, while TCRdb's copy carries only in-frame clones and drops some. The repertoire holds 83,000 or so clones, with more than 90% as singletons. Sequenced material: T cells isolated from PBMCs. The TCR comes from a human donor in good health. The gene calls are TRBV6-1 and TRBJ1-4; 7 nucleotides line up with TRBD1. DNA of the CDR3: TGTGCCAGCAGTGAAATCGTCAGGGGGGATGAAAAACTGTTTTTT. Translation: CASSEIVRGDEKLFF.